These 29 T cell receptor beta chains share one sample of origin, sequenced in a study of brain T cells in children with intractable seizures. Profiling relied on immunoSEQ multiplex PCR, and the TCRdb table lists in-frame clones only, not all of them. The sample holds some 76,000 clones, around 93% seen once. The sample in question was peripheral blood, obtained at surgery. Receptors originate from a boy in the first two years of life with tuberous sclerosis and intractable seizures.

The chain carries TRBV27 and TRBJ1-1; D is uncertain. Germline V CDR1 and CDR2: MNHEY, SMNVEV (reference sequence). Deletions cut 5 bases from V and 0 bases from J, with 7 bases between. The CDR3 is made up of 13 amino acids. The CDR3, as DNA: TGTGCCAGCAGTCCTAACCTGAACACTGAAGCTTTCTTT. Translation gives CASSPNLNTEAFF.

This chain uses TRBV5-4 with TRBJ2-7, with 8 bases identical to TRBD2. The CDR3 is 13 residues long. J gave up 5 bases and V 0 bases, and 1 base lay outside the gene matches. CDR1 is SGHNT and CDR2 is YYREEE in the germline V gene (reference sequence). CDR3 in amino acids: CASSLGAGDEQYF. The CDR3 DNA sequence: TGTGCCAGCAGCTTGGGAGCGGGAGACGAGCAGTACTTC.

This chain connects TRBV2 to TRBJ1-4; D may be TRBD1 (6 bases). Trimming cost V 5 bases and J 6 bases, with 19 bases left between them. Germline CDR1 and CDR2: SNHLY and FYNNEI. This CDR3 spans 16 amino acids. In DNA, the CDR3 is TGTGCCAGCAGTTCGACAGGACGTCTTAATTATGAAAAACTGTTTTTT. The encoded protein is CASSSTGRLNYEKLFF. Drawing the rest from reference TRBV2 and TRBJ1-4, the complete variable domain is EPEVTQTPSHQVTQMGQEVILRCVPISNHLYFYWYRQILGQKVEFLVSFYNNEISEKSEIFDDQFSVERPDGSNFTLKIRSTKLEDSAMYFCASSSTGRLNYEKLFFGSGTQLSVL.

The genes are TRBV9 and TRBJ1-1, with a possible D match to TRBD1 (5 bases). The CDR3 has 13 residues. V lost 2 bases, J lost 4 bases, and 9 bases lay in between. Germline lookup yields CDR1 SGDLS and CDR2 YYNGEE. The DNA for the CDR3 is TGTGCCAGCAGCGTTGAAAGGGGCACTGAAGCTTTCTTT. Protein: CASSVERGTEAFF.

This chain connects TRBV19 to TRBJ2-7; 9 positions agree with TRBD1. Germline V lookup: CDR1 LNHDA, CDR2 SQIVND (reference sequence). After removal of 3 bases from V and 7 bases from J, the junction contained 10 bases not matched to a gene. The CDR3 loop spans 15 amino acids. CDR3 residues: CASSITGTGFGEQYF. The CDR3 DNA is TGTGCCAGTAGTATTACCGGGACAGGGTTTGGGGAGCAGTACTTC.

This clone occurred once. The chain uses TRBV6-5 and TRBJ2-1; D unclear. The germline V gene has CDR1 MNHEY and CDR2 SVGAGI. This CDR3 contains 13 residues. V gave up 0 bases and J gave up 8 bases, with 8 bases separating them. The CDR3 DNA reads TGTGCCAGCAGTTACTCGGCGGTGGATGAGCAGTTCTTC. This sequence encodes CASSYSAVDEQFF.

CDR3 sequence (DNA): TGTGCCAGCAGCCGCTTAGGGGGAGACACCGGGGAGCTGTTTTTT. The encoded protein is CASSRLGGDTGELFF. The chain is built from TRBV14 and TRBJ2-2, with D possibly matching TRBD1 (6 bases). The CDR3 consists of 15 residues. Trimming took off 4 bases at V and 3 bases at J, with 12 bases between the two ends. Germline V gene data show CDR1 as SGHDN and CDR2 as FVKESK.

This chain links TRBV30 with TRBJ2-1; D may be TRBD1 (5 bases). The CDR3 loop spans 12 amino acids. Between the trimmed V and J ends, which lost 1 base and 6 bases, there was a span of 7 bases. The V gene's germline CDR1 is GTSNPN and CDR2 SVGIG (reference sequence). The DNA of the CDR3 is TGTGCCTGGAGTGGACAGATCAATGAGCAGTTCTTC. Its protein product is CAWSGQINEQFF.

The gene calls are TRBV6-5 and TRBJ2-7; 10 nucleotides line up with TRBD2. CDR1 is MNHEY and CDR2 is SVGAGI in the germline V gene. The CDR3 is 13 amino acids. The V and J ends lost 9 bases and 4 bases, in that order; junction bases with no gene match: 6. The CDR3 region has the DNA TGTGCCAGTCTGCTAGCGGGAGTATACGAGCAGTACTTC. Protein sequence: CASLLAGVYEQYF.

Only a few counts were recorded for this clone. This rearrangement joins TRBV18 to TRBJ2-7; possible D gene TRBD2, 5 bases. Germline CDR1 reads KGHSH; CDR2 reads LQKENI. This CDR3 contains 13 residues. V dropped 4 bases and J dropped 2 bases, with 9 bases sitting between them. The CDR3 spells CASSRTGTYEQYF. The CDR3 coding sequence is TGTGCCAGCTCACGGACGGGGACCTACGAGCAGTACTTC.

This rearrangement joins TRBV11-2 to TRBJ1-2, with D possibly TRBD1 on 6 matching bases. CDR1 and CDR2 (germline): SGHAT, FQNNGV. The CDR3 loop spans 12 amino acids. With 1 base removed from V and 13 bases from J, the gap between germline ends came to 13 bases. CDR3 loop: CASSLGTAECTF. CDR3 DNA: TGTGCCAGCAGCTTAGGGACAGCCGAATGCACCTTC.

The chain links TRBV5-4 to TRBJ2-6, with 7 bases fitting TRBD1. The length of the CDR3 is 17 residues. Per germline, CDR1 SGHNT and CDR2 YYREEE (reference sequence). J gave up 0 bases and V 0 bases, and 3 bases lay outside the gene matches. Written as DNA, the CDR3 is TGTGCCAGCAGCTTGGAGGGGGCGAACTCTGGGGCCAACGTCCTGACTTTC. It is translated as CASSLEGANSGANVLTF.

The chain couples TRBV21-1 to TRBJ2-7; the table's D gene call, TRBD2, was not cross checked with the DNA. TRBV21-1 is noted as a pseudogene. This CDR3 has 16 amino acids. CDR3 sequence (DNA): TGTGCCAGCAGCAAAGATGGCGGGATTACATGCTACGAGCAGTACTTC. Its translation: CASSKDGGITCYEQYF.

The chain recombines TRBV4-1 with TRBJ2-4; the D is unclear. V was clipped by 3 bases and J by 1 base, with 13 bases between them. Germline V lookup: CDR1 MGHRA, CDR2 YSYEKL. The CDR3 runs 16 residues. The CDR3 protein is CASSHPAGPAKNIQYF. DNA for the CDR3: TGCGCCAGCAGCCACCCGGCTGGCCCGGCCAAAAACATTCAGTACTTC.

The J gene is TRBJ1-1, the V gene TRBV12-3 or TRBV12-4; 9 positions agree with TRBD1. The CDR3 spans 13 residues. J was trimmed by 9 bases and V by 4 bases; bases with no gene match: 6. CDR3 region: CASSYTGGGQAFF. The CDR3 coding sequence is TGTGCCAGCAGTTATACAGGGGGCGGCCAAGCTTTCTTT.

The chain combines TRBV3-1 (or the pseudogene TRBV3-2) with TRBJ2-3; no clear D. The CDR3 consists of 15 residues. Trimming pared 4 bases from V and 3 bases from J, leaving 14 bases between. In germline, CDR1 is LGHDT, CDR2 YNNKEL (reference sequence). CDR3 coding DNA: TGTGCCAGCAGCCCTGAAGGTCGGATGACAGATACGCAGTATTTT. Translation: CASSPEGRMTDTQYF.

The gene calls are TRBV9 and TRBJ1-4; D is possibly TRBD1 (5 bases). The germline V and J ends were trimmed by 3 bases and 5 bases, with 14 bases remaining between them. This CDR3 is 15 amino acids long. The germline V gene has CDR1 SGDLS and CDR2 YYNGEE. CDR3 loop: CASSDGRGGNEKLFF. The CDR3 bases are TGTGCCAGCAGCGACGGGAGGGGAGGAAATGAAAAACTGTTTTTT.

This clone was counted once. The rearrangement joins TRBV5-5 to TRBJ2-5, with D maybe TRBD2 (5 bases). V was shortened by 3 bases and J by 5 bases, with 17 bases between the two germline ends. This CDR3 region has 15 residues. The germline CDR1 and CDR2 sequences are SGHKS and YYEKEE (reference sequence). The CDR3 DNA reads TGTGCCAGCAGCTCCCGGCCGACGGGGTATGAGACCCAGTACTTC. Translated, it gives CASSSRPTGYETQYF.

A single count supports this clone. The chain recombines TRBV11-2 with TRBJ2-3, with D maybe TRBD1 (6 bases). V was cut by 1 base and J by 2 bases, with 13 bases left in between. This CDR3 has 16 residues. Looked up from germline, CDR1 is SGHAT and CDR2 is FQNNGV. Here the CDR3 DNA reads TGTGCCAGCAGCTTAGGGCGGACAGTCGCCACAGATACGCAGTATTTT. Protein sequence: CASSLGRTVATDTQYF.

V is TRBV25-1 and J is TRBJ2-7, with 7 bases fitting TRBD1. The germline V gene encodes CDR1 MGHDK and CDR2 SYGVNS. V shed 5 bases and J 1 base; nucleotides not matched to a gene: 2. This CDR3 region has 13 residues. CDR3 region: CASSTGVSYEQYF. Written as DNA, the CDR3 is TGTGCCAGCAGTACAGGGGTATCCTACGAGCAGTACTTC.

CDR3 DNA: TGTGCCACCAGCAGAGATGTGGCGGGAGGGAACAATGAGCAGTTCTTC. Encoded protein: CATSRDVAGGNNEQFF. This sequence joins TRBV15 and TRBJ2-1, with 9 bases that match TRBD2. The CDR3 has 16 residues. Germline trimming cut 0 bases from V and 5 bases from J; bases unmatched to any gene: 5. Germline CDR1 reads LNHNV; CDR2 reads YYDKDF (reference sequence).

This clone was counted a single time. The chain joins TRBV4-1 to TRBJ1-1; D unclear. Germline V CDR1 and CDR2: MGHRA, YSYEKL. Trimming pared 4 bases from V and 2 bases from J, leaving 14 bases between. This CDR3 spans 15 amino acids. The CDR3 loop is CASSPQDGPNTEAFF. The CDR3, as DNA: TGCGCCAGCAGCCCCCAGGACGGCCCTAACACTGAAGCTTTCTTT.

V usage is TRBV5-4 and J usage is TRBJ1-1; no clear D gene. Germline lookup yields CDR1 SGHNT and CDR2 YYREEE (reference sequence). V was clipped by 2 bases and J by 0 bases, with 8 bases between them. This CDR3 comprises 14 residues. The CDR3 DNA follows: TGTGCCAGCAGCTTCCCGGACCTGAACACTGAAGCTTTCTTT. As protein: CASSFPDLNTEAFF.

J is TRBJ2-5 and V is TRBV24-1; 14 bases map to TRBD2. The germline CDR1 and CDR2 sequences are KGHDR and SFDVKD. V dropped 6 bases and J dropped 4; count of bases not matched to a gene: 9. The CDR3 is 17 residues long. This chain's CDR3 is CATSLGQTSGRGETQYF. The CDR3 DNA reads TGTGCCACCAGTTTGGGTCAGACTAGCGGGAGGGGAGAGACCCAGTACTTC.

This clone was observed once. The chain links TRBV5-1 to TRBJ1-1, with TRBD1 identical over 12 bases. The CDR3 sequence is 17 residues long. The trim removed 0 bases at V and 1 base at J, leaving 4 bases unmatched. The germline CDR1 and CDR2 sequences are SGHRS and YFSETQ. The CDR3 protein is CASSLGGQGARNTEAFF. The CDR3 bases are TGCGCCAGCAGCTTGGGGGGACAGGGGGCGAGGAACACTGAAGCTTTCTTT.

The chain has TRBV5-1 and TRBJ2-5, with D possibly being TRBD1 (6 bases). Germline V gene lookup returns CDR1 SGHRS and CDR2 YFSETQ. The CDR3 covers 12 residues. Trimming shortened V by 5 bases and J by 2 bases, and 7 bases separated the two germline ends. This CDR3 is CASRDSQETQYF. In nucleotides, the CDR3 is TGCGCCAGCAGGGACAGTCAAGAGACCCAGTACTTC. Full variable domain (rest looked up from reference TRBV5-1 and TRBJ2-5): KAGVTQTPRYLIKTRGQQVTLSCSPISGHRSVSWYQQTPGQGLQFLFEYFSETQRNKGNFPGRFSGRQFSNSRSEMNVSTLELGDSALYLCASRDSQETQYFGPGTRLLVL.

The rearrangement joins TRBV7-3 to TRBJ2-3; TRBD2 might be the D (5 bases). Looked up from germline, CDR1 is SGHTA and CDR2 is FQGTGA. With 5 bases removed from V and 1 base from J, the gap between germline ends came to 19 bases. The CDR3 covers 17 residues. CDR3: CASSPSTRPSGTDTQYF. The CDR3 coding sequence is TGTGCCAGCAGCCCTTCCACTAGGCCCTCTGGCACAGATACGCAGTATTTT.

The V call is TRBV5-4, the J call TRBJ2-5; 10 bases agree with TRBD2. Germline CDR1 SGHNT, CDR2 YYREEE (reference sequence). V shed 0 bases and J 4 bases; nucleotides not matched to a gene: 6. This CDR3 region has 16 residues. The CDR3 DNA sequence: TGTGCCAGCAGCTTGGGGAGCGGGAGGGCCCGAGAGACCCAGTACTTC. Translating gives CASSLGSGRARETQYF.

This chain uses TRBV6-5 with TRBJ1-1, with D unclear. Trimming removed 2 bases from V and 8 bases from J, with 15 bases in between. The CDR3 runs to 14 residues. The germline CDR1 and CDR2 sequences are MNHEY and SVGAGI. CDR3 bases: TGTGCCAGCAGTTACGGGGTCAGGCAGGAGGAAGCTTTCTTT. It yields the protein CASSYGVRQEEAFF.